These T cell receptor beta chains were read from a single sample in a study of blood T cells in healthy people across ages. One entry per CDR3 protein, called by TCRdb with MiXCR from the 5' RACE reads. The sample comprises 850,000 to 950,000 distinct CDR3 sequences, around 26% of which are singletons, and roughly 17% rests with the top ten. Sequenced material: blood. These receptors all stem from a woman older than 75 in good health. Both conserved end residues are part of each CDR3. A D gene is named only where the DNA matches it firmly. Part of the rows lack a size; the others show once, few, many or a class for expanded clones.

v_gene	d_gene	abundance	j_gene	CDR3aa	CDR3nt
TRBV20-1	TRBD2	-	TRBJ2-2	CSARASGRRNTGELFF	TGCAGTGCTAGGGCTAGCGGCCGAAGAAACACCGGGGAGCTGTTTTTT
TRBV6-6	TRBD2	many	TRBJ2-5	CASSYFGTSGEETQYF	TGTGCCAGCAGTTACTTTGGCACTAGCGGGGAAGAGACCCAGTACTTC
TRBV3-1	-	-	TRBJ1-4	CASSHTYGEKLFF	TGTGCCAGCAGCCATACATATGGTGAAAAACTGTTTTTT
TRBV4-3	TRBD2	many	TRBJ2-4	CASSQDKGGGLAKNIQYF	TGCGCCAGCAGCCAAGATAAGGGCGGGGGGCTAGCCAAAAACATTCAGTACTTC
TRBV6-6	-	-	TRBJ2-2	CASRESATGELFF	TGTGCCAGCAGGGAGTCGGCCACCGGGGAGCTGTTTTTT
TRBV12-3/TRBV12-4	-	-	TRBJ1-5	CASSFAENQPQHF	TGTGCCAGCAGTTTCGCGGAGAATCAGCCCCAGCATTTT
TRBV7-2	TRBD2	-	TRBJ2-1	CASGLRFSGADEQFF	TGTGCTAGCGGCTTAAGATTCAGCGGGGCTGATGAGCAGTTCTTC
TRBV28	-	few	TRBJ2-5	CASSPGGPPETQYF	TGTGCCAGCAGCCCCGGGGGGCCCCCTGAGACCCAGTACTTC
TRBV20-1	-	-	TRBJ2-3	CSARVVTTSTDTQYF	TGCAGTGCTAGGGTCGTCACAACTAGCACAGATACGCAGTATTTT
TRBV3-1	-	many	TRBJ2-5	CASSQVRARGETQYF	TGTGCCAGCAGCCAAGTGAGAGCAAGGGGGGAGACCCAGTACTTC
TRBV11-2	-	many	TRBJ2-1	CASSSWGGLEDNEQFF	TGTGCCAGCAGCTCGTGGGGAGGTTTGGAGGACAATGAGCAGTTCTTC
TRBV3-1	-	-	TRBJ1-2	CATRRGAHGYTF	TGTGCCACCAGACGGGGGGCTCATGGCTACACCTTC
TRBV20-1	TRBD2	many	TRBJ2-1	CSARISGGANEQFF	TGCAGTGCTAGAATTAGCGGGGGGGCCAATGAGCAGTTCTTC
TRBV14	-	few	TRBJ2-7	CASSPEKGQFRAISYEQYF	TGTGCCAGCAGCCCAGAGAAGGGTCAGTTCCGGGCTATTTCCTACGAGCAGTACTTC
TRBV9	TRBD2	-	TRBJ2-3	CASSTGLSGGLTDTQYF	TGTGCCAGCAGCACTGGTCTTAGCGGGGGGCTGACAGATACGCAGTATTTT
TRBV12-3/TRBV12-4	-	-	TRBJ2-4	CASTFLGAKNIQYF	TGTGCCAGCACTTTCCTGGGGGCCAAAAACATTCAGTACTTC
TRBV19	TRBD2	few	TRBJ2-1	CASSIRLAANDEQFF	TGTGCCAGTAGTATAAGACTAGCGGCCAACGATGAGCAGTTCTTC
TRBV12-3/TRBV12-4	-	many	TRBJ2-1	CASSISTQGNEQFF	TGTGCCAGCAGTATCTCCACCCAAGGGAATGAGCAGTTCTTC
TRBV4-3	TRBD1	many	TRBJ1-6	CASSQGTGNSPLHF	TGCGCCAGCAGCCAAGGGACAGGGAACTCACCCCTCCACTTT
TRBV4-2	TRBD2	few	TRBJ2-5	CASSQERSLAVGETQYF	TGTGCCAGCAGCCAAGAGCGGTCGCTAGCGGTAGGAGAGACCCAGTACTTC
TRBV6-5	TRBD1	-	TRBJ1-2	CASSPRVDRAHGYTF	TGTGCCAGCAGCCCGCGAGTGGACAGGGCTCATGGCTACACCTTC
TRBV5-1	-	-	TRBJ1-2	CASSLEPGVDYGYTF	TGCGCCAGCAGCTTGGAGCCAGGGGTGGACTATGGCTACACCTTC
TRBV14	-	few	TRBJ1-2	CASSQDGVGLGYGYTF	TGTGCCAGCAGCCAAGATGGAGTAGGGTTGGGCTATGGCTACACCTTC
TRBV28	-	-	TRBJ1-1	CASSLTLGKAFF	TGTGCCAGCAGTTTAACCCTGGGGAAAGCTTTCTTT
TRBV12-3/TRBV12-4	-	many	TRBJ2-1	CASTPSASAPNEQFF	TGTGCCAGCACCCCGTCGGCCTCAGCGCCCAATGAGCAGTTCTTC
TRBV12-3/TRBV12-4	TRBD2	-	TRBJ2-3	CASSLTSGGHTDTRYF	TGTGCCAGCAGTTTGACTAGCGGGGGGCACACAGATACGCGGTATTTT
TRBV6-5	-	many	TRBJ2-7	CASSNQGGSYEQYF	TGTGCCAGCAGTAATCAGGGGGGCTCCTACGAGCAGTACTTC
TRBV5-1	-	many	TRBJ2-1	CASSFSSHNEQFF	TGCGCCAGCAGCTTCTCTAGCCACAATGAGCAGTTCTTC
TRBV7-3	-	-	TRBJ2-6	CASSARVGVGANVLTF	TGTGCCAGCAGCGCGAGGGTCGGGGTCGGGGCCAACGTCCTGACTTTC
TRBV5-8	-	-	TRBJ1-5	CASSLGEFSNQPQHF	TGTGCCAGCAGCTTGGGGGAATTTAGCAATCAGCCCCAGCATTTT
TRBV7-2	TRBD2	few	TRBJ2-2	CASSPRGRAGELFF	TGTGCCAGCAGTCCACGGGGGAGGGCCGGGGAGCTGTTTTTT
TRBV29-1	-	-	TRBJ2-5	CSVGGTAPQQTQYF	TGCAGCGTTGGTGGGACCGCACCGCAGCAGACCCAGTACTTC
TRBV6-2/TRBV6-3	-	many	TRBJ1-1	CASSYNPTEAFF	TGTGCCAGCAGTTACAATCCCACTGAAGCTTTCTTT
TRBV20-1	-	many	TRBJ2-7	CSAREALSYEQYF	TGCAGTGCTAGAGAGGCACTCTCCTACGAGCAGTACTTC
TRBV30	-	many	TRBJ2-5	CAWNRDTETQYF	TGTGCCTGGAACAGGGATACGGAGACCCAGTACTTC
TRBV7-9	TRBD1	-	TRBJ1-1	CASSFSTGLEAFF	TGTGCCAGCAGCTTCTCGACAGGGCTCGAAGCTTTCTTT
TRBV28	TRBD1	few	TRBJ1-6	CASSVNRGNSPLHF	TGTGCCAGCAGTGTAAACAGGGGAAATTCACCCCTCCACTTT
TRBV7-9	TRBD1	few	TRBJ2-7	CASSLAGTGVNEQYF	TGTGCCAGCAGCTTAGCCGGGACAGGGGTAAATGAGCAGTACTTC
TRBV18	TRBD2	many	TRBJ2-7	CASSGLAEGEQYF	TGTGCCAGTTCAGGGCTAGCGGAGGGCGAGCAGTACTTC